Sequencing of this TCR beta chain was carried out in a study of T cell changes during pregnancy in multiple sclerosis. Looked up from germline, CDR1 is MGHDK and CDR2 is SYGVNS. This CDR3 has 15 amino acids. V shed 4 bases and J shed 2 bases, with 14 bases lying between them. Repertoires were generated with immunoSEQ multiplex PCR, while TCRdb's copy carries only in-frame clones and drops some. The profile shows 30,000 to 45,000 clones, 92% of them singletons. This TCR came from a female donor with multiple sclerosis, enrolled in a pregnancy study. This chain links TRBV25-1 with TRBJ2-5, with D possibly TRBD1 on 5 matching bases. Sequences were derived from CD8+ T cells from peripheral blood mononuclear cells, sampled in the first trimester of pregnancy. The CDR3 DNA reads TGTGCCAGCAGTGGCAAGGGGCCAAGGCAAGAGACCCAGTACTTC. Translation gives CASSGKGPRQETQYF.